A selection of T cell receptor beta chains follows, all from one sample in a study of CD8 T cells in Susac syndrome. TCRdb re-derived calls from the immunoSEQ multiplex PCR reads in MiXCR, one entry per CDR3 protein. The sample consists of about 200,000 distinct CDR3 sequences, 85% to 95% of them appearing once. The sequencing sample was made of CD4+ T cells from PBMCs. The receptors shown here come from a human donor in good health. CDR3s leave out the opening cysteine and the closing phenylalanine or tryptophan. Rows may omit the clone size; those that give it use once, few, many or a size class.

j_call v_call clone_size cdr3_aa
TRBJ2-5 TRBV13 NA ASSFKGQETQY
TRBJ2-1 TRBV5-1 NA ASSFGQGGHNEQF
TRBJ1-2 TRBV24-1 NA ATSDTAGGADGYT
TRBJ2-6 TRBV29-1 NA SVEEDSLGANVLT
TRBJ2-4 TRBV30 NA ACRPEGTSGSDGAKNIQY
TRBJ1-5 TRBV20-1 NA SARVDRGRQPQH
TRBJ1-5 TRBV27 once ASSLGLQLNQPQH
TRBJ2-5 TRBV20-1 NA SARDSQETQY
TRBJ1-3 TRBV5-6 NA ASSTMRTSGNTIY
TRBJ2-7 TRBV11-2 once ASSLEQGLEQY
TRBJ2-3 TRBV28 NA ASSLGAGGHDTQY
TRBJ2-6 TRBV3-1 NA ASSPQTGRGGANVLT
TRBJ1-2 TRBV3-1 NA ASSLGTGGGYGYT
TRBJ1-1 TRBV29-1 NA SAGQSNPLLNTEAF
TRBJ2-1 TRBV6-6 NA ASSFRDIAYNEQF
TRBJ1-5 TRBV10-3 NA AISAQVTGQPQH
TRBJ2-1 TRBV5-1 NA ASSFSAGPTYNEQF
TRBJ2-1 TRBV7-3 NA ASSVTGTTNEQF
TRBJ2-5 TRBV2 NA ASSDAAGWTQY
TRBJ1-1 TRBV6-2/TRBV6-3 NA ASSYLRGGTEAF
TRBJ2-6 TRBV27 NA ASRLTHGANVLT
TRBJ1-2 TRBV29-1 NA SVEEGQAASGYT
TRBJ2-3 TRBV5-1 once ASKGDRGTDTQY
TRBJ1-5 TRBV14 NA ASSQAKDQPQH
TRBJ1-2 TRBV19 NA ASTPQGYGYT
TRBJ2-6 TRBV29-1 NA SVGMVPGLAGANVLT
TRBJ2-3 TRBV28 NA ASRWGLSGASTDTQY
TRBJ2-7 TRBV18 NA ASSPQRGTNEQY
TRBJ1-2 TRBV6-5 NA ASSYSRELYT
TRBJ1-6 TRBV9 NA ASSVEGRSDNSPLH
TRBJ2-5 TRBV12-3/TRBV12-4 NA ASRSQAGRETQY